The 19 T cell receptor beta chains given below trace back to one sample, sequenced in a study of shared clonotypes between healthy human individuals. Sequenced by immunoSEQ multiplex PCR; TCRdb stores in-frame clones only, minus some. The table shows about 680,000 clones, with less than 85% occurring only once. The specimen was memory CD4+ T cells sorted from blood. Subset indicated: CD45RA-negative fraction. The receptors were sampled from a woman aged 30 to 39 in good health.

The chain is built from TRBV2 and TRBJ2-1; no reliable D call. Germline V lookup: CDR1 SNHLY, CDR2 FYNNEI. CDR3 size: 13 residues. Deletions cut 7 bases from V and 9 bases from J, with 16 bases between. DNA for the CDR3: TGTGCCAGCATCCGAGGCCCCGCTGGTGAGCAGTTCTTC. Translation: CASIRGPAGEQFF.

The sample holds a few counts of this clone. This sequence joins TRBV10-1 and TRBJ2-5; 7 nucleotides match TRBD1. V dropped 5 bases and J dropped 4; count of bases not matched to a gene: 7. CDR1 is WNHNN, CDR2 SYGVQD, per germline (reference sequence). The CDR3 has 14 residues. CDR3 sequence reads: CASSTGDGLETQYF. CDR3 in DNA: TGCGCCAGCAGTACAGGGGATGGTCTAGAGACCCAGTACTTC.

The V call is TRBV27, the J call TRBJ1-1; 7 bases line up with TRBD1. The CDR3 runs 14 residues. V trimming: 6 bases; J trimming: 3 bases; junction bases outside the gene matches: 7. Germline V gene data show CDR1 as MNHEY and CDR2 as SMNVEV (reference sequence). The CDR3 DNA reads as TGTGCCAGCAGCCGACAGGGCTTGTACACTGAAGCTTTCTTT. Its translation is CASSRQGLYTEAFF.

The chain employs TRBV7-2 and TRBJ2-3; maybe TRBD2 (6 bases). The V end was cut by 5 bases, the J end by 0 bases, with 15 bases between. The germline gives CDR1 SGHTA, CDR2 FQGNSA. The CDR3 extends over 16 amino acids. This CDR3 is CASSRTLAVSTDTQYF. In DNA, the CDR3 is TGTGCCAGCAGCCGAACTTTAGCGGTTAGCACAGATACGCAGTATTTT. The full variable domain, with the rest looked up from reference TRBV7-2 and TRBJ2-3, is GAGVSQSPSNKVTEKGKDVELRCDPISGHTALYWYRQSLGQGLEFLIYFQGNSAPDKSGLPSDRFSAERTGGSVSTLTIQRTQQEDSAVYLCASSRTLAVSTDTQYFGPGTRLTVL.

CDR3: CASSLGQWGAADDEQYF. For the CDR3, the DNA is TGTGCCAGCAGTTTAGGTCAATGGGGGGCGGCTGATGACGAGCAGTACTTC. This sequence joins TRBV28 and TRBJ2-7, with D perhaps matching TRBD1 or TRBD2 (6 bases each). Germline CDR1 reads MDHEN; CDR2 reads SYDVKM. This CDR3 comprises 17 residues. Trimming cost V 2 bases and J 5 bases, with 22 bases left between them.

The chain carries TRBV11-2 and TRBJ2-3, with D unresolved. V lost 1 base and J lost 3, with 11 bases in between. The V gene's germline CDR1 is SGHAT and CDR2 FQNNGV. CDR3 length equals 15 residues. The CDR3 is CASSLVGLLTDTQYF. Written as DNA, the CDR3 is TGTGCCAGCAGCTTAGTGGGGTTATTGACAGATACGCAGTATTTT.

This clone was counted once. The chain has TRBV5-1 and TRBJ2-2; D is perhaps TRBD2 (6 bases). This CDR3 has 16 amino acids. Trimming took 4 bases from V and 7 from J, leaving 20 bases between them. Germline CDR1 is SGHRS and CDR2 is YFSETQ. As DNA, the CDR3 is TGCGCCAGCAGCCTGCGTTCCGGGACTGGGGACGGGGAGCTGTTTTTT. As protein: CASSLRSGTGDGELFF.

The chain employs TRBV4-1 and TRBJ2-1; tentatively, D is TRBD1 (6 bases). Looked up from germline, CDR1 is MGHRA and CDR2 is YSYEKL. Between the trimmed V and J ends, which lost 3 bases and 7 bases, there was a span of 22 bases. There are 17 residues in the CDR3. This CDR3 is CASSQGARLGRGNEQFF. Here the CDR3 DNA reads TGCGCCAGCAGCCAGGGGGCTCGACTCGGAAGGGGTAATGAGCAGTTCTTC.

The V gene is TRBV28, the J gene TRBJ2-4; a possible D gene is TRBD1 (8 bases). Trimming cost V 6 bases and J 1 base, with 19 bases left between them. Germline V gene data show CDR1 as MDHEN and CDR2 as SYDVKM. The CDR3 has 17 residues. As DNA, the CDR3 is TGTGCCAGCAGCCTCCTCGGACAGGGAGGGGCCAAAAACATTCAGTACTTC. Translating gives CASSLLGQGGAKNIQYF. The full variable domain, rest sourced from reference TRBV28 and TRBJ2-4, is DVKVTQSSRYLVKRTGEKVFLECVQDMDHENMFWYRQDPGLGLRLIYFSYDVKMKEKGDIPEGYSVSREKKERFSLILESASTNQTSMYLCASSLLGQGGAKNIQYFGAGTRLSVL.

J is TRBJ2-1 and V is TRBV6-6; TRBD2 matches at 11 bases. Germline values: CDR1 MNHNY, CDR2 SVGAGI (reference sequence). The trim removed 2 bases at V and 6 bases at J, leaving 6 bases unmatched. This CDR3 comprises 16 residues. The CDR3 sequence: CASSYRIAGGSNEQFF. The CDR3 nucleotides read TGTGCCAGCAGTTACCGGATAGCGGGAGGGTCCAATGAGCAGTTCTTC.

V usage is TRBV28 and J usage is TRBJ2-7; the match to TRBD1 covers 10 bases. CDR3 length equals 14 residues. Germline CDR1 and CDR2: MDHEN and SYDVKM. The V gene end was trimmed by 6 bases and the J gene end by 4 bases; junction bases not matched to a gene: 6. CDR3 sequence (DNA): TGTGCCAGCAGCTCGGGACAGGGGCTTTACGAGCAGTACTTC. Protein: CASSSGQGLYEQYF.

The V and J genes are TRBV6-5 and TRBJ2-1, with 13 nucleotides matching TRBD2. The germline CDR1 and CDR2 sequences are MNHEY and SVGAGI. The CDR3 length is 15 residues. J gave up 6 bases and V 6 bases, and 5 bases lay outside the gene matches. The CDR3 DNA sequence: TGTGCCAGCAGACAGACTAGCGGGAGGTTCAATGAGCAGTTCTTC. Protein: CASRQTSGRFNEQFF.

The chain employs TRBV7-6 and TRBJ2-5; 7 nucleotides line up with TRBD2. This CDR3 contains 17 residues. Germline lookup yields CDR1 SGHVS and CDR2 FNYEAQ. V gave up 1 base and J gave up 5 bases; unmatched junction bases: 13. The CDR3 DNA sequence: TGTGCCAGCAGCTTAGGACTAGCCCCGACCCTCCAGGAGACCCAGTACTTC. Translation: CASSLGLAPTLQETQYF.

This clone was counted between two and nine times. The gene calls are TRBV19 and TRBJ2-1; 13 bases fit TRBD2. The germline V gene encodes CDR1 LNHDA and CDR2 SQIVND (reference sequence). Unmatched junction bases numbered 13, after V lost 7 bases and J lost 4 bases. The CDR3 spans 18 residues. CDR3: CASTNTGLAGHGYNEQFF. The CDR3 DNA is TGTGCCAGTACCAACACGGGACTAGCGGGACACGGGTACAATGAGCAGTTCTTC. The complete variable domain, with remaining parts taken from reference TRBV19 and TRBJ2-1, reads DGGITQSPKYLFRKEGQNVTLSCEQNLNHDAMYWYRQDPGQGLRLIYYSQIVNDFQKGDIAEGYSVSREKKESFPLTVTSAQKNPTAFYLCASTNTGLAGHGYNEQFFGPGTRLTVL.

This clone was observed a few times. This sequence joins TRBV5-1 and TRBJ2-5; D is perhaps TRBD1 or TRBD2 (6 bases each). Looked up from germline, CDR1 is SGHRS and CDR2 is YFSETQ. Trimming pared 4 bases from V and 10 bases from J, leaving 29 bases between. This CDR3 has 17 amino acids. The CDR3 spells CASSQGLLGGSQGGQYF. In nucleotides, the CDR3 is TGCGCCAGCAGCCAGGGGTTACTGGGAGGCTCCCAAGGGGGCCAGTACTTC. The variable domain in full, with the rest retrieved from reference TRBV5-1 and TRBJ2-5, is KAGVTQTPRYLIKTRGQQVTLSCSPISGHRSVSWYQQTPGQGLQFLFEYFSETQRNKGNFPGRFSGRQFSNSRSEMNVSTLELGDSALYLCASSQGLLGGSQGGQYFGPGTRLLVL.

This rearrangement joins TRBV5-1 to TRBJ1-4, with D unclear. Germline CDR1 reads SGHRS; CDR2 reads YFSETQ. The CDR3 sequence is 13 residues long. The V gene lost 4 bases and the J gene lost 4 bases, with 8 bases spanning the gap. CDR3 sequence reads: CASSIRHNEKLFF. For the CDR3, the DNA is TGCGCCAGCAGCATACGGCATAATGAAAAACTGTTTTTT.

V usage is TRBV4-1 and J usage is TRBJ2-1; D perhaps matches TRBD1 (6 bases). Deletions cut 0 bases from V and 9 bases from J, with 15 bases between. Germline V CDR1 and CDR2: MGHRA, YSYEKL. The CDR3 contains 15 residues. CDR3 bases: TGCGCCAGCAGCCAAGACCCCACAGGGAACGCTGAGCAGTTCTTC. This gives the protein CASSQDPTGNAEQFF.

The J gene is TRBJ1-5, the V gene TRBV11-3; D unclear. The germline V gene encodes CDR1 SGHNT and CDR2 YENEEA. The CDR3 sequence is 16 residues long. V lost 1 base and J lost 0, with 10 bases in between. CDR3: CASSLAAVYSNQPQHF. CDR3 nucleotide sequence: TGTGCCAGCAGCTTAGCGGCGGTCTATAGCAATCAGCCCCAGCATTTT.

The V call is TRBV7-8, the J call TRBJ1-5, with 9 bases matching TRBD1. V trimming: 5 bases; J trimming: 7 bases; junction bases outside the gene matches: 9. This CDR3 region has 15 residues. The germline CDR1 and CDR2 sequences are SGHVS and FQNEAQ. The CDR3 loop is CASSRDRVGGQPQHF. In DNA, the CDR3 is TGTGCCAGCAGCAGGGACAGGGTTGGGGGACAGCCCCAGCATTTT.